Listed below are T cell receptor beta chains from one sample, sequenced in a study of blood T cell repertoires in COVID-19. Assay used: immunoSEQ multiplex PCR; TCRdb lists only in-frame clones, some missing. The data hold fewer than 150,000 clones, with around 80% observed a single time. Material: peripheral blood. The receptors shown here come from a woman of 80 years or more in a cohort sampled during active or convalescent COVID-19. The CDR3 runs from the conserved cysteine through the conserved F or W. Fields, in order: J gene, D gene, clone size, V gene, CDR3 DNA, CDR3 protein. A D gene is named only where the DNA matches it firmly. Not all rows give a size; the values are once, few, many and, for expanded clones, a class.

TRBJ2-4,-,-,TRBV29-1,TGCAGCGTTGAAGGTTACAGGGAGCTTAACATTCAGTACTTC,CSVEGYRELNIQYF
TRBJ1-1,-,-,TRBV11-2,TGTGCCAGCAGCTTTAACAGGGTGAACACTGAAGCTTTCTTT,CASSFNRVNTEAFF
TRBJ2-5,-,-,TRBV5-1,TGCGCCAGCAGCTTAGGACAGTTACAAGAGACCCAGTACTTC,CASSLGQLQETQYF
TRBJ1-2,TRBD1,-,TRBV7-9,TGTGCCAGCAGCACTAGACAGGGGACGAGCACCTTC,CASSTRQGTSTF
TRBJ1-5,TRBD1,-,TRBV9,TGTGCCAGCAGCGTAGGACAGGGGGAGGGTCAGCCCCAGCATTTT,CASSVGQGEGQPQHF
TRBJ1-1,-,-,TRBV25-1,TGTGCCAGCAGCAGGGGCGGTCGTGTCACTGAAGCTTTCTTT,CASSRGGRVTEAFF
TRBJ2-5,-,-,TRBV2,TGTGCCAGCAGCCGCTCCGGCCAAGAGACCCAGTACTTC,CASSRSGQETQYF
TRBJ1-6,TRBD1,-,TRBV6-5,TGTGCCAGCAGGGACAGGGGCGGTAATTCACCCCTCCACTTT,CASRDRGGNSPLHF
TRBJ1-1,-,-,TRBV5-5,TGTGCCAGCAGCTTACTTTCCACTGAAGCTTTCTTT,CASSLLSTEAFF
TRBJ2-3,-,-,TRBV9,TGTGCCAGCAGCTCAAGCCGCCTGGGGGCTACAGTTAGCACAGATACGCAGTATTTT,CASSSSRLGATVSTDTQYF
TRBJ2-3,TRBD2,-,TRBV7-9,TGTGCCAGCAGCTTAGCTTTGGGACTAGCGGGGGTCACAGATACGCAGTATTTT,CASSLALGLAGVTDTQYF
TRBJ1-2,TRBD1,many,TRBV18,TGTGCCAGCTCACCAATGGGACAGGGGGCTACTCATGGCTACACCTTC,CASSPMGQGATHGYTF
TRBJ1-2,-,few,TRBV28,TGTGCCAGCAGGGAGGGGGGGGAACAGGCCAGCTATGGCTACACCTTC,CASREGGEQASYGYTF
TRBJ1-2,TRBD1,-,TRBV18,TGTGCCAGCTCACCACGGAGCCAGGGGGCGGCTGGCTACACCTTC,CASSPRSQGAAGYTF
TRBJ1-2,-,-,TRBV28,TGTGCCAGCACCCGGAGAAACATCTATGGCTACACCTTC,CASTRRNIYGYTF
TRBJ2-5,TRBD1,-,TRBV2,TGTGCCAGCAGTATGCGGACAGGGGGACAAGAGACCCAGTACTTC,CASSMRTGGQETQYF
TRBJ1-2,-,-,TRBV3-1/TRBV3-2,TGTGCCAGCAGCCGGGCTCAAAACTATGGCTACACCTTC,CASSRAQNYGYTF
TRBJ2-7,TRBD2,-,TRBV13,TGTGCCAGCAGCTTTAGCGGGGCCTTAGGGGTCGAGCAGTACTTC,CASSFSGALGVEQYF
TRBJ2-2,-,-,TRBV19,TGTGCCAGTAGCACCGCGACAGGACTGGGCGGGGAGCTGTTTTTT,CASSTATGLGGELFF
TRBJ1-2,-,few,TRBV5-5,TGTGCCAGCAGCACCAGACCAGGGGAACCTAGAGGCTACACCTTC,CASSTRPGEPRGYTF
TRBJ2-7,TRBD2,-,TRBV5-1,TGCGCCAGCAGCCAAAAGCGGCGACTAGCGGGGGCGCCGGTCGAGCAGTACTTC,CASSQKRRLAGAPVEQYF
TRBJ2-5,-,-,TRBV15,TGTGCCACCAGCAGAGATCTGCGTGAGACCCAGTACTTC,CATSRDLRETQYF
TRBJ2-5,-,-,TRBV30,TGTGCCTGGAGCTTCCCCGAGACCCAGTACTTC,CAWSFPETQYF
TRBJ2-2,-,-,TRBV9,TGTGCCAGCAGCCCTCGTCGGACTTTTCTGAACACCGGGGAGCTGTTTTTT,CASSPRRTFLNTGELFF
TRBJ2-7,TRBD1,-,TRBV15,TGTGCCACCAGCAGAAAAGGGGGCGGCTACGAGCAGTACTTC,CATSRKGGGYEQYF
TRBJ1-1,-,-,TRBV29-1,TGCAGCGGGGCGAGTGAGAGATTTAATGAAGCTTTCTTT,CSGASERFNEAFF
TRBJ2-5,TRBD2,-,TRBV5-1,TGCGCCAGCAGCCCGGGACTAGCGCGGCGGGAGACCCAGTACTTC,CASSPGLARRETQYF
TRBJ1-5,-,-,TRBV15,TGTGCCACCAGCACCCACAAGAATAGCAATCAGCCCCAGCATTTT,CATSTHKNSNQPQHF
TRBJ2-7,TRBD1,-,TRBV18,TGTGCCAGCTCACATAGAGGACAGGGTTTGTACGAGCAGTACTTC,CASSHRGQGLYEQYF
TRBJ2-5,-,-,TRBV5-4,TGTGCCAGCAGCTTGGGGTACAGTCAAGAGACCCAGTACTTC,CASSLGYSQETQYF
TRBJ1-6,-,many,TRBV6-5,TGTGCCAGCAGTTATCAGGTCACTTATTCACCCCTCCACTTT,CASSYQVTYSPLHF
TRBJ1-2,-,-,TRBV24-1,TGTGCCACCAGTGATACCGGGTTCCGTGGCTACACCTTC,CATSDTGFRGYTF
TRBJ2-7,-,-,TRBV19,TGTGCCAGTAGTCCAGGGACACACTTATACGAGCAGTACTTC,CASSPGTHLYEQYF
TRBJ1-2,TRBD1,-,TRBV5-6,TGTGCCAGCAGCTTGGCCAGGGGGCTTGGCTACACCTTC,CASSLARGLGYTF
TRBJ2-5,-,once,TRBV5-1,TGCGCCAGCAGCTTGCTTACTGCGGAGACCCAGTACTTC,CASSLLTAETQYF
TRBJ2-3,TRBD2,once,TRBV11-3,TGTGCCAGCAGCTTAGATTTGGCTAGCGGGGACACGCAGTATTTT,CASSLDLASGDTQYF
TRBJ2-3,-,-,TRBV11-2,TGTGCCAGCAGACAGGCCCTTCCCACAGATACGCAGTATTTT,CASRQALPTDTQYF
TRBJ1-1,TRBD1,-,TRBV5-1,TGCGCCAGCAGCGAAAACAGGGGGCTGAACACTGAAGCTTTCTTT,CASSENRGLNTEAFF
TRBJ2-2,-,-,TRBV3-1/TRBV3-2,TGTGCCAGCAGCCCGTCCTCTAGGGAGCTGTTTTTT,CASSPSSRELFF
TRBJ2-5,TRBD1,-,TRBV5-4,TGTGCCAGCAGCCGACAGGGATTGGGCTCGCGCGGAGAGACCCAGTACTTC,CASSRQGLGSRGETQYF
TRBJ1-3,-,-,TRBV6-5,TGTGCCAGCAGTTATCAGATTCCAGGGGTAGGAAACACCATATATTTT,CASSYQIPGVGNTIYF
TRBJ1-2,TRBD1,-,TRBV28,TGTGCCAGCCGACAGGGAGTCAACGGCTACACCTTC,CASRQGVNGYTF
TRBJ1-1,TRBD1,few,TRBV7-9,TGTGCCAGCAGAGTGACAGGGAGGAAGACTGAAGCTTTCTTT,CASRVTGRKTEAFF
TRBJ1-4,TRBD1,few,TRBV7-2,TGTGCCAGCAGCTCAGTTACAGGGGACGTAGAAAAACTGTTTTTT,CASSSVTGDVEKLFF
TRBJ1-1,-,-,TRBV11-3,TGTGCCAGCAGCTTAGTCTATCAGGGGCGACCTAACACTGAAGCTTTCTTT,CASSLVYQGRPNTEAFF
TRBJ2-2,-,-,TRBV15,TGTGCCACCAGAGAACGAGTGGCCGGGGAGCTGTTTTTT,CATRERVAGELFF
TRBJ2-7,TRBD2,-,TRBV18,TGTGCCAGCTCACCACGGTCAGCGGGGGGCCTCTACGAGCAGTACTTC,CASSPRSAGGLYEQYF
TRBJ1-1,-,-,TRBV5-4,TGTGCCAGCAGTACCACACCGAACACTGAAGCTTTCTTT,CASSTTPNTEAFF
TRBJ1-5,TRBD1,-,TRBV6-2/TRBV6-3,TGTGCCAGCAGTAGGGACAGGGCTAGCAATCAGCCCCAGCATTTT,CASSRDRASNQPQHF
TRBJ2-2,TRBD1,once,TRBV15,TGTGCCACCAGCAGGGGACAGGGGGTTAACACCGGGGAGCTGTTTTTT,CATSRGQGVNTGELFF
TRBJ1-2,-,-,TRBV10-3,TGTGCCTCTAGCGCGGGGTATGGCTACACCTTC,CASSAGYGYTF
TRBJ1-2,-,once,TRBV19,TGTGCCAGTAGTATGGAAACAGGCCCCCGGGATGGCTACACCTTC,CASSMETGPRDGYTF
TRBJ1-1,-,-,TRBV4-2,TGTGCCAGCGGTTGGGCAGCCAACACTGAAGCTTTCTTT,CASGWAANTEAFF
TRBJ1-2,-,-,TRBV7-2,TGTGCCAGCAGCTGGTCAGGACAGACGCGGTTTGGCTACACCTTC,CASSWSGQTRFGYTF